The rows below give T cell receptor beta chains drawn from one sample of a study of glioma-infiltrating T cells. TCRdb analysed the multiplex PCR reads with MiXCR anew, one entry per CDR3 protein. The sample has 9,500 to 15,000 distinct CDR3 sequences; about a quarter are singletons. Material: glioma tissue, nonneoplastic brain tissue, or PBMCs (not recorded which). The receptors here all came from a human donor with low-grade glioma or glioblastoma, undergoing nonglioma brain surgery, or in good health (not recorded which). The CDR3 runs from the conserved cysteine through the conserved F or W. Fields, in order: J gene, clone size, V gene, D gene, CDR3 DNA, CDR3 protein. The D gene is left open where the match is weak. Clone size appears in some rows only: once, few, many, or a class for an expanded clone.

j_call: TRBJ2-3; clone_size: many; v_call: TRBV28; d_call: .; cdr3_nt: TGTGCCAGCAGTCCCCCGGGAGAGGTTGATACGCAGTATTTT; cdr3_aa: CASSPPGEVDTQYF
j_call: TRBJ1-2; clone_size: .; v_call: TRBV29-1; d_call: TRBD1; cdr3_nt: TGCAGCGTTGAAGACCTGGACAGGTCCTATGGCTACACCTTC; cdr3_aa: CSVEDLDRSYGYTF
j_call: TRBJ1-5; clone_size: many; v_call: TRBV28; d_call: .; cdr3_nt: TGTGCCAGCAAACTCCCTAATCAGCCCCAGCATTTT; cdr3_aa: CASKLPNQPQHF
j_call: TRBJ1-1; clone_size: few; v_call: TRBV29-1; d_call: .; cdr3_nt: TGCAGAGGTGACAGGTTGAACACTGAAGCTTTCTTT; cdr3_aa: CRGDRLNTEAFF
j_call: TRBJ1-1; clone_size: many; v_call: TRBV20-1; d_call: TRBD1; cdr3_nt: TGCAGTGCTAGGGCAGACAGGGGTTTGGTCACTGAAGCTTTCTTT; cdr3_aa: CSARADRGLVTEAFF
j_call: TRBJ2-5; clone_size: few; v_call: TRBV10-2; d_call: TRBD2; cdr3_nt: TGCGCCAGCAGAGAATTAGCGGGAGGCCCCCAAGAGACCCAGTACTTC; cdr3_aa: CASRELAGGPQETQYF
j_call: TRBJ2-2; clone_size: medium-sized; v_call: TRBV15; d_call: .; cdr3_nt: TGTGCCACCAGCCGTAACAGGAATACCGGGGAGCTGTTTTTT; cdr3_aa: CATSRNRNTGELFF
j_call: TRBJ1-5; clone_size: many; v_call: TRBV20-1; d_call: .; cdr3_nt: TGCAGTGCTTATGTACTTGACGGGTTTAATCAGCCCCAGCATTTT; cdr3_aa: CSAYVLDGFNQPQHF
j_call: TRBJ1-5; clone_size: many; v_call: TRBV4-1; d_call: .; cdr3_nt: TGCGCCAGCAGCCCTCGACAGACCGCTGTTCAGCCCCAGCATTTT; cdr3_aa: CASSPRQTAVQPQHF
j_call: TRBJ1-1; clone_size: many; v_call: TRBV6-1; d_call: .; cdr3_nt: TGTGCCAGCCGACCCAGGGAGAACACTGAAGCTTTCTTT; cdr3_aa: CASRPRENTEAFF
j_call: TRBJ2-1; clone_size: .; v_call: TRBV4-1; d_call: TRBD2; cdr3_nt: TGCGCCAGCAGCCACCTCCAATGGGGGCCTAGCGGGGACTACAATGAGCAGTTCTTC; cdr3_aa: CASSHLQWGPSGDYNEQFF
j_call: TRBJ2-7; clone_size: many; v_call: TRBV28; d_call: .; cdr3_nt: TGTGCCAGCAGTTCGGCTGGGGGCGGTCCCTACGAGCAGTACTTC; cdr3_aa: CASSSAGGGPYEQYF
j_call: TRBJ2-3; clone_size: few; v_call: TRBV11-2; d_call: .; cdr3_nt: TGTGCCAGCAGCTCAAGAGCGGGTGACACAGATACGCAGTATTTT; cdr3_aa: CASSSRAGDTDTQYF
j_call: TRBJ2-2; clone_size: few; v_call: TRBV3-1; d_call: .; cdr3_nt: TGTGCCAGCAGCCCTGATACTAGTCGAACCTGGGAGCTGTTTTTT; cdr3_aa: CASSPDTSRTWELFF
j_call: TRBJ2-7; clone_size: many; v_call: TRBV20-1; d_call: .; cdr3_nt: TGCAGTGCTACGAATAGGGTCCATCACGAGCAGTACTTC; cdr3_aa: CSATNRVHHEQYF
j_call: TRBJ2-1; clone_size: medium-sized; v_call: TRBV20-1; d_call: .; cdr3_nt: TGCAGTGCCGCGGGGGACAGAAAGTTCTTC; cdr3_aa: CSAAGDRKFF
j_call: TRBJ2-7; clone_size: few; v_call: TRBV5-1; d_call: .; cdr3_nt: TGCGCCAGCAGCCCGAGAAGCGACAGAGTAAGGGAGCAGTACTTC; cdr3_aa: CASSPRSDRVREQYF
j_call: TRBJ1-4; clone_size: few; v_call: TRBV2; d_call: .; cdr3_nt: TGTGCCAGCCGCCTCTTTTCCGAAAAACTGTTTTTT; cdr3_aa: CASRLFSEKLFF
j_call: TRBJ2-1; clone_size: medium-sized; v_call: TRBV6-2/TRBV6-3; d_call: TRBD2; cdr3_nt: TGTGCCAGCAGTTACGAGGACCCTAGCGGATCCTACAATGAGCAGTTCTTC; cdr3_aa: CASSYEDPSGSYNEQFF
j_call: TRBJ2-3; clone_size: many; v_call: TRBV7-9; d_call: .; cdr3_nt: TGTGCCAGCAGCTTGGGCACAGATACGCAGTATTTT; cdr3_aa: CASSLGTDTQYF
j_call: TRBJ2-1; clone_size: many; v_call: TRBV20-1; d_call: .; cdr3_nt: TGCAGTGCTACACACGCGAAAAGCTCCTACAATGAGCAGTTCTTC; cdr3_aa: CSATHAKSSYNEQFF
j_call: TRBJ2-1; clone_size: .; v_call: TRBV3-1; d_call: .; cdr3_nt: TGTGCCAGCAGCCCGGACTATCCGAGCTCCTACAATGAGCAGTTCTTC; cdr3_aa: CASSPDYPSSYNEQFF
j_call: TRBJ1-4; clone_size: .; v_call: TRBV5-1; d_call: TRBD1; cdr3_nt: TGCGCCAGCAGCCCGACGCCGGGACAGGTTAATGAAAAACTGTTTTTT; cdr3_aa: CASSPTPGQVNEKLFF
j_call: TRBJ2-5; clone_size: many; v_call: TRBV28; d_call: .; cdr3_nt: TGTGCCAGCAGTTCCACTCGACAGTTCCTAGAAGAGACCCAGTACTTC; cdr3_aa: CASSSTRQFLEETQYF
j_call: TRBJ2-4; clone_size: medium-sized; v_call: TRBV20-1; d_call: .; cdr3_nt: TGCAGTGCTTGCTCAGCTAGAGATACCTATGACATTCAGTACTTC; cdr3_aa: CSACSARDTYDIQYF
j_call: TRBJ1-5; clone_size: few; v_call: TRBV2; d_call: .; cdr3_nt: TGTGCCAGCAGTGAAGCGGGGTATAGCAATCAGCCCCAGCATTTT; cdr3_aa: CASSEAGYSNQPQHF
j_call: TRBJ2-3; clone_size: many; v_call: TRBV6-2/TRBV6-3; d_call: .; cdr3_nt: TGTGCCAGCAGATCTGACAGGCTATACGATCTTAGCACAGATACGCAGTATTTT; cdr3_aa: CASRSDRLYDLSTDTQYF
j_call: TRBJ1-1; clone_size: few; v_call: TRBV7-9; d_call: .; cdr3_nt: TGTGCCAGCAGTGATCGGGGTTTAGGCACTGAAGCTTTCTTT; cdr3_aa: CASSDRGLGTEAFF
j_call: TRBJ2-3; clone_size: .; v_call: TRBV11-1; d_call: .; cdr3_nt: TGTGCCAGCAGCCCTTCACCGGCAGATACGCAGTATTTT; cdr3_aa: CASSPSPADTQYF
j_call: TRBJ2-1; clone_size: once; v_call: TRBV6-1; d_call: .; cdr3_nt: TGCGCCAGCAGGAACAGCCAGAGTAGTAATGAGCAGTTCTTC; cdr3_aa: CASRNSQSSNEQFF
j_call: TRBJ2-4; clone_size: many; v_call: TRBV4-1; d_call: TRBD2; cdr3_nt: TGCGCCAGCAGCCAAGTCGGGACTAGCGGAAACATTCAGTACTTC; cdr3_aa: CASSQVGTSGNIQYF
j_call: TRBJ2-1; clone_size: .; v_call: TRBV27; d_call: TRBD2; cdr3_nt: TGTGCCAGTTTATCGGGACTAGCGGACTACAATGAGCAGTTCTTC; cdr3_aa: CASLSGLADYNEQFF
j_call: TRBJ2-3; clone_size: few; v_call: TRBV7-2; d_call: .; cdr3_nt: TGTGCCAGCAGCTTAAGTTCGTTGTGGGGTACCGGAGAAGATACGCAGTATTTT; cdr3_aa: CASSLSSLWGTGEDTQYF
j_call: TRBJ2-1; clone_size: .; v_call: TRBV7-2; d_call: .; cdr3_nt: TGTGCCAGCAGTGGGTGGTCGGAGGGGAACAATGAGCAGTTCTTC; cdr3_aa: CASSGWSEGNNEQFF
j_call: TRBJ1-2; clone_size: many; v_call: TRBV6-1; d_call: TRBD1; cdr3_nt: TGTGCCAGCATTGGACAGGGGGCTCACTATGGCTACACCTTC; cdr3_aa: CASIGQGAHYGYTF
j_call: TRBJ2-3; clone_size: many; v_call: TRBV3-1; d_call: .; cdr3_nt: TGTGCCAGCAGCCATGCAGATACGCAGTATTTT; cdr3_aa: CASSHADTQYF